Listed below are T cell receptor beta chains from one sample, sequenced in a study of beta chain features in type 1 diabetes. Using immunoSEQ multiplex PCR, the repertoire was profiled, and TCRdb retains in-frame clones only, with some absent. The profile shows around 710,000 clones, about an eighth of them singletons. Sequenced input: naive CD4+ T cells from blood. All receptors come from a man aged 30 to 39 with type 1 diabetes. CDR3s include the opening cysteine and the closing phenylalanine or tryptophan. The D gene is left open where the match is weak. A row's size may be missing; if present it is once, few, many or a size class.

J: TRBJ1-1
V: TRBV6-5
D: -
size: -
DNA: TGTGCCAGCGCGATGGCAGGGGCCCCTGAAGCTTTCTTT
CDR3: CASAMAGAPEAFF

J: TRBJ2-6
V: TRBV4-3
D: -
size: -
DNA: TGCGCCAGCAGCCAAGCCGGGGCCAACGTCCTGACTTTC
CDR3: CASSQAGANVLTF

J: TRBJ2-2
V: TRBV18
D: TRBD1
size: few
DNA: TGTGCCAGCGCTAGACAGGGAGCGGACACCGGGGAGCTGTTTTTT
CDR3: CASARQGADTGELFF

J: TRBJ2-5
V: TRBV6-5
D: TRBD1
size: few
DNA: TGTGCCAGCAGTTACTCGAGTAGGGGCAGGGGGGAGACCCAGTACTTC
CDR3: CASSYSSRGRGETQYF

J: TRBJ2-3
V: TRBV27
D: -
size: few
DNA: TGTGCCAGCAGTTTATCTAGTTGGGATACGCAGTATTTT
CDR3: CASSLSSWDTQYF

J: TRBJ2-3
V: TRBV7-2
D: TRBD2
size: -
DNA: TGTGCCAGCAGCTTACTAGCGGGGGGCACAGATACGCAGTATTTT
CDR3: CASSLLAGGTDTQYF

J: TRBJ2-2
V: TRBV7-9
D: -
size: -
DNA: TGCTCTCTTACCGGGGAGCTGTTTTTT
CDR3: CSLTGELFF

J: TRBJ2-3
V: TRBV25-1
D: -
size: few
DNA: TGTGCCAGCAGTGAACGAGATACGCAGTATTTT
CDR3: CASSERDTQYF

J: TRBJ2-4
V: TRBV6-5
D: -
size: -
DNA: TGTGCCAGCAGGGACTCCCGGAAAGACATTCAGTACTTC
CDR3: CASRDSRKDIQYF

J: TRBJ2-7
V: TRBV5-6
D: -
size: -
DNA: TGTGCCAGCAGCGTAGGACAGAACTCCTACGAGCAGTACTTC
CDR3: CASSVGQNSYEQYF

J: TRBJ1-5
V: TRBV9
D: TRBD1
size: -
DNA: TGTGCCAGCAGCGCCACCCCGGACAGGCACAATCAGCCCCAGCATTTT
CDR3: CASSATPDRHNQPQHF

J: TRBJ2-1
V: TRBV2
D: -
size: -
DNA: TGTGCCAGCAAAACTCTTCCTCGGAGCTCCTACAATGAGCAGTTCTTC
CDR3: CASKTLPRSSYNEQFF

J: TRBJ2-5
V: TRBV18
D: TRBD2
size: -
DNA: TGTGCCAGCTCACCACCAACTAGCGGCGATAGGACCCAGTACTTC
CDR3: CASSPPTSGDRTQYF

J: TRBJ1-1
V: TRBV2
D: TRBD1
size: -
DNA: TGTGCCAGCGGCTGGCAGTGGGACAGGGACACTGAAGCTTTCTTT
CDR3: CASGWQWDRDTEAFF

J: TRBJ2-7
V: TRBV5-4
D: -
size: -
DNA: TGTGCCAGCAGCTTGCTGACAGGCAGCTCCTACGAGCAGTACTTC
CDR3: CASSLLTGSSYEQYF

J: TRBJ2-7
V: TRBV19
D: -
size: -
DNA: TGTGCCAGTAGGGCCGGTTACTCCTACGAGCAGTACTTC
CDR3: CASRAGYSYEQYF

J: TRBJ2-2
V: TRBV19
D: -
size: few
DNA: TGTGCCAGTAATCTACAGGGACAAAGGGAGCTGTTTTTT
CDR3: CASNLQGQRELFF

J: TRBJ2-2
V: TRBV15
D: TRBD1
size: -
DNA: TGTGCCACCAGCAGAACGACAGGGTACACCGGGGAGCTGTTTTTT
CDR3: CATSRTTGYTGELFF

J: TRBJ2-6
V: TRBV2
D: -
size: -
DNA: TGTGCCAGCAGTGAAAGACAGGCTCCTAGCTCTGGGGCCAACGTCCTGACTTTC
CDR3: CASSERQAPSSGANVLTF

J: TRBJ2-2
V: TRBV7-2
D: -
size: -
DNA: TGTGCCAGCAGCTTCAGACGGGGGAACACCGGGGAGCTGTTTTTT
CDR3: CASSFRRGNTGELFF

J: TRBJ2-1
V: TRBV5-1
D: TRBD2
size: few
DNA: TGCGCCAGCAGCCTCACTAGCGGAATTCCCAATGAGCAGTTCTTC
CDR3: CASSLTSGIPNEQFF

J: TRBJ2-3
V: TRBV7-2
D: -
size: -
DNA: TGTGCCAGCAGCACCATCACGGGGAAAGATACGCAGTATTTT
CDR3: CASSTITGKDTQYF

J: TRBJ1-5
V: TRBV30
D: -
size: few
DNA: TGTGCCTGGAGTGTAGGGTCTCAGCCCCAGCATTTT
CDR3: CAWSVGSQPQHF

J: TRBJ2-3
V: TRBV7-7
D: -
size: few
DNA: TGTGCTAGCAGCTTTTCGGGGGGCCTCACAGATACGCAGTATTTT
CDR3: CASSFSGGLTDTQYF

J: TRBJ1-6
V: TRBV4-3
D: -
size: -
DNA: TGCGCCAGCAGCCAAATTCGGGGAGATTCACCCCTCCACTTT
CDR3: CASSQIRGDSPLHF

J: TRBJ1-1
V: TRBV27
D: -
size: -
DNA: TGTGCCAGCTCTTTTTCGGAGGAGACTGAAGCTTTCTTT
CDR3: CASSFSEETEAFF

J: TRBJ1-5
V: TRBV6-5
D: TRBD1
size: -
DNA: TGTGCCAGCGGACAGGGGGCGAGCAATCAGCCCCAGCATTTT
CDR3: CASGQGASNQPQHF

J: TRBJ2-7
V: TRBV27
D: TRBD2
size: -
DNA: TGTGCCAGCAGCCGAATCCAGACTAGCGGGGGATGGGAGCAGTACTTC
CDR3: CASSRIQTSGGWEQYF

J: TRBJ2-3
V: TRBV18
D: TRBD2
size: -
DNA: TGTGCCAGCTCACCGCGGGGGTTTAGCACAGATACGCAGTATTTT
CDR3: CASSPRGFSTDTQYF

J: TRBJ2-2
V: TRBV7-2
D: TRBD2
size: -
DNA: TGTGCCAGCAGTCCTAGCGGGGGAAACACCGGGGAGCTGTTTTTT
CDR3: CASSPSGGNTGELFF

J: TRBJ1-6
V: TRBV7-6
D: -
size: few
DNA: TGTGCCAGCAGCTCGCCGTCAGAAGGGAATTCACCCCTCCACTTT
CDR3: CASSSPSEGNSPLHF

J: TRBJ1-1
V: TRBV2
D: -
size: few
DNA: TGTGCCAGCAGTGCCGACTGGAACACTGAAGCTTTCTTT
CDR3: CASSADWNTEAFF

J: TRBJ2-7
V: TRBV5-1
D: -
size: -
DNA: TGCGCCAGCAGCTTGTACAGCTCCTACGAGCAGTACTTC
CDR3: CASSLYSSYEQYF

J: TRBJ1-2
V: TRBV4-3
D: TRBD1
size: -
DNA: TGCGCCAGCAGCCAAGAAAGGGGGCAGCATGGCTACACCTTC
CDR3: CASSQERGQHGYTF

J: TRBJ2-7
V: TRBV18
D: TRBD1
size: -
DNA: TGTGCCAGCTCACGGGGACAGGGGGTGTACGAGCAGTACTTC
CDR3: CASSRGQGVYEQYF

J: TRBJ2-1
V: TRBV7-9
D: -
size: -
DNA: TGTGCCAGCAGTCAAGCCCCTGTACTAGGTGGGATCAATGAGCAGTTCTTC
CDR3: CASSQAPVLGGINEQFF

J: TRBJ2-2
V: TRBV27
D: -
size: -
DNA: TGTGCCAGCAGTTTTGTACAGGGCACCGGGGAGCTGTTTTTT
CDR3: CASSFVQGTGELFF

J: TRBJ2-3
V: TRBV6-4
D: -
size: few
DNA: TGTGCCAGCAGTGACTCCGGGGCAGATACGCAGTATTTT
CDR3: CASSDSGADTQYF

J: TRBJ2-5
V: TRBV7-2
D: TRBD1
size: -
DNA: TGTGCCAGCGCCCTTAACAGGGGAGAGACCCAGTACTTC
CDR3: CASALNRGETQYF